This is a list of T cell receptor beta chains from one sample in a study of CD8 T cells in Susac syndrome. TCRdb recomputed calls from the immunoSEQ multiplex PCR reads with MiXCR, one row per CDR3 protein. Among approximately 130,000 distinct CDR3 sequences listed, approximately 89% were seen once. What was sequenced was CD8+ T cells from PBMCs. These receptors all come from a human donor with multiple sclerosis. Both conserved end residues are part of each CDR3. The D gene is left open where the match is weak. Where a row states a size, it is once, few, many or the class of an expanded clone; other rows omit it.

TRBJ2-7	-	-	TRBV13	CASSFRGQGLWEQYF	TGTGCCAGCAGCTTTCGCGGGCAGGGTCTATGGGAGCAGTACTTC
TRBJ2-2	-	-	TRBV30	CAWSVSEAGELFF	TGTGCCTGGAGCGTTAGCGAGGCCGGGGAGCTGTTTTTT
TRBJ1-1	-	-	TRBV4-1	CASSQDTGVTEAFF	TGCGCCAGCAGCCAAGATACCGGGGTGACTGAAGCTTTCTTT
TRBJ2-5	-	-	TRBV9	CASSVGPSRETQYF	TGTGCCAGCAGCGTAGGCCCTTCCAGGGAGACCCAGTACTTC
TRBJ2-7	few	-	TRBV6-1	CASTGPRQAYEQYF	TGTGCCAGCACGGGTCCCCGACAGGCCTACGAGCAGTACTTC
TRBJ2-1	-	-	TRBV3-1	CASRQTYYNEQFF	TGTGCCAGCAGACAGACGTACTACAATGAGCAGTTCTTC
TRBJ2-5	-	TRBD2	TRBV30	CAWSVGSGQETQYF	TGTGCCTGGAGTGTAGGTAGCGGGCAAGAGACCCAGTACTTC
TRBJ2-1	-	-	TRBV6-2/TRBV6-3	CASSYISNEQFF	TGTGCCAGCAGTTACATATCCAATGAGCAGTTCTTC
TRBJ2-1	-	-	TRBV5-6	CASSEENDNEQFF	TGTGCCAGCAGCGAGGAAAACGACAATGAGCAGTTCTTC
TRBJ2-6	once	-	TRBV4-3	CASSQASASGANVLTF	TGCGCCAGCAGCCAAGCCTCAGCCTCTGGGGCCAACGTCCTGACTTTC
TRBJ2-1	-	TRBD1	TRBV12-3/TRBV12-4	CASSPYNTGTGRNEQFF	TGTGCCAGCAGTCCTTACAACACCGGGACAGGGAGGAATGAGCAGTTCTTC
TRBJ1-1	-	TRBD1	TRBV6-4	CASSLQGAVETEAFF	TGTGCCAGCAGTCTCCAGGGGGCTGTGGAGACTGAAGCTTTCTTT
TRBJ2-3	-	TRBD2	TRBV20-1	CSAPGLAVSTDTQYF	TGCAGTGCTCCGGGACTAGCGGTGAGCACAGATACGCAGTATTTT
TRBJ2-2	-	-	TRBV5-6	CASSSGAGWVTGELFF	TGTGCCAGCAGCTCCGGGGCGGGCTGGGTCACCGGGGAGCTGTTTTTT
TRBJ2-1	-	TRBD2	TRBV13	CASSLGASGVPWGDEQFF	TGTGCCAGCAGCTTAGGGGCTAGCGGAGTACCTTGGGGCGATGAGCAGTTCTTC
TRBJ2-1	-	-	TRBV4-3	CASSPMTSGITYNEQFF	TGCGCCAGCAGCCCAATGACCAGCGGTATCACCTACAATGAGCAGTTCTTC
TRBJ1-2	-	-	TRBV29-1	CSVEPSYGYTF	TGCAGCGTTGAGCCCAGCTATGGCTACACCTTC
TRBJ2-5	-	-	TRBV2	CASSGVSTDKETQYF	TGTGCCAGCAGTGGTGTCTCTACAGACAAAGAGACCCAGTACTTC
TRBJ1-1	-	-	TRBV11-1	CASSLIGGRANTEAFF	TGTGCCAGCAGCTTAATCGGTGGCAGGGCGAACACTGAAGCTTTCTTT
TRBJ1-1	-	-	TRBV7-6	CASSWGPRGNTEAFF	TGTGCCAGCAGCTGGGGACCACGGGGGAACACTGAAGCTTTCTTT
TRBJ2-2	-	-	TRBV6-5	CASSYGQTNTGELFF	TGTGCCAGCAGTTACGGGCAGACGAACACCGGGGAGCTGTTTTTT
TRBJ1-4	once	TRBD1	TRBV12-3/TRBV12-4	CASSLTGDEDEKLFF	TGTGCCAGCAGTTTGACAGGGGATGAGGATGAAAAACTGTTTTTT
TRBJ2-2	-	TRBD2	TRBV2	CAQRSGENTGELFF	TGTGCCCAGCGGAGCGGGGAGAACACCGGGGAGCTGTTTTTT
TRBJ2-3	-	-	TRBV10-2	CASKTGTDTQYF	TGCGCCAGCAAAACGGGAACAGATACGCAGTATTTT
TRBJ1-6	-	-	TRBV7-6	CASSLVLGYNSPLHF	TGTGCCAGCAGCTTAGTTCTGGGATATAATTCACCCCTCCACTTT
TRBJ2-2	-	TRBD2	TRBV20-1	CSARDPLASGQTNTGELFF	TGCAGTGCTAGAGACCCTTTGGCTAGCGGGCAAACGAACACCGGGGAGCTGTTTTTT
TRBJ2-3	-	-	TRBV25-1	CASSEVQGADTQYF	TGTGCCAGCAGTGAAGTACAGGGTGCAGATACGCAGTATTTT
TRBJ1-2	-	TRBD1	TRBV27	CASSSLTGIGYTF	TGTGCCAGCAGTTCCCTGACAGGGATTGGCTACACCTTC
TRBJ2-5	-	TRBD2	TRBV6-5	CASRPGLVGETQYF	TGTGCCAGCAGACCGGGACTAGTGGGAGAGACCCAGTACTTC
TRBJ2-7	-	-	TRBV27	CASSDTLSGTHYEQYF	TGTGCCAGCAGTGACACCCTTAGCGGTACTCACTACGAGCAGTACTTC
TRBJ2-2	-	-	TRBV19	CASSSRGTSNTGELFF	TGTGCCAGTAGCAGTAGGGGGACATCGAACACCGGGGAGCTGTTTTTT
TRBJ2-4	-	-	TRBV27	CASSLNWSKNIQYF	TGTGCCAGCAGTCTTAACTGGTCCAAAAACATTCAGTACTTC
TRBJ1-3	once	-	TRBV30	CAWSGVSGNTIYF	TGTGCCTGGTCGGGGGTCTCTGGAAACACCATATATTTT
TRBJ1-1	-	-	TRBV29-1	CSVPARMNTEAFF	TGCAGCGTCCCGGCCCGGATGAACACTGAAGCTTTCTTT
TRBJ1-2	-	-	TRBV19	CASSIVTASINGYTF	TGTGCCAGTAGTATCGTCACGGCCTCCATAAATGGCTACACCTTC
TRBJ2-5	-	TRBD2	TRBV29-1	CSVLGTSGYGETQYF	TGCAGCGTCCTCGGGACTAGCGGATATGGAGAGACCCAGTACTTC
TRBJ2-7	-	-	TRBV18	CASSPPRVPSYEQYF	TGTGCCAGCTCACCTCCCAGGGTCCCTTCCTACGAGCAGTACTTC
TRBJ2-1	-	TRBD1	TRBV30	CASRGTGDKNEQFF	TGTGCCTCCAGAGGGACAGGGGATAAAAATGAGCAGTTCTTC
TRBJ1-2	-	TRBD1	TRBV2	CASMPGQGLVSYGYTF	TGTGCCAGCATGCCGGGACAGGGGCTCGTAAGCTATGGCTACACCTTC
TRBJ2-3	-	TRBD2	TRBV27	CASSLGTSGRTADTQYF	TGTGCCAGCAGTTTGGGGACTAGCGGGAGGACAGCAGATACGCAGTATTTT
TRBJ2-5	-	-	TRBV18	CASSPLVGVILQETQYF	TGTGCCAGCTCACCTTTAGTCGGGGTTATACTTCAGGAGACCCAGTACTTC
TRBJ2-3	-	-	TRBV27	CASSWDKVDTQYF	TGTGCCAGCAGTTGGGACAAAGTGGATACGCAGTATTTT
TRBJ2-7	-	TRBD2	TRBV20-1	CSARDHPVAVAGAYEQYF	TGCAGTGCTAGAGATCATCCTGTAGCCGTAGCGGGAGCCTACGAGCAGTACTTC
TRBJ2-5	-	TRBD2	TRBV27	CASSLSVGLQETQYF	TGTGCCAGCAGTTTATCGGTGGGACTACAAGAGACCCAGTACTTC
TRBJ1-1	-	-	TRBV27	CASSATAAGEAFF	TGTGCCAGCAGTGCGACAGCGGCTGGAGAAGCTTTCTTT
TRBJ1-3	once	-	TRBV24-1	CATIQRSGNTIYF	TGTGCCACCATCCAGCGCTCTGGAAACACCATATATTTT
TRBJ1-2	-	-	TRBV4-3	CASSQQDSYGGVGYGYTF	TGCGCCAGCAGCCAACAAGATAGTTACGGAGGGGTTGGCTATGGCTACACCTTC
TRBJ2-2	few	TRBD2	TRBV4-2	CASSQSPSGRTGELFF	TGTGCCAGCAGCCAGTCCCCTAGCGGGAGGACCGGGGAGCTGTTTTTT
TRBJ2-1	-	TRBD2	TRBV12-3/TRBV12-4	CASSLEPGVAGEGEQFF	TGTGCCAGCAGTTTAGAGCCTGGGGTAGCGGGAGAGGGGGAGCAGTTCTTC
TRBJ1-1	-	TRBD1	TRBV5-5	CASSWGVTGVWNTEAFF	TGTGCCAGCAGCTGGGGCGTGACAGGGGTCTGGAACACTGAAGCTTTCTTT
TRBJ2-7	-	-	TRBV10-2	CASSANLLTYEQYF	TGCGCCAGCAGTGCAAACCTTCTCACCTACGAGCAGTACTTC
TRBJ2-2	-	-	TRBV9	CASSVQGITGELFF	TGTGCCAGCAGCGTACAGGGAATCACCGGGGAGCTGTTTTTT
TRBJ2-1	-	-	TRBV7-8	CASSSSRGMEQFF	TGTGCCAGCAGCTCCTCCCGCGGAATGGAGCAGTTCTTC
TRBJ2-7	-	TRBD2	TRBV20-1	CSASTPPGLAGDEQYF	TGCAGTGCTAGTACCCCCCCGGGACTAGCGGGGGACGAGCAGTACTTC
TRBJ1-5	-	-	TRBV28	CASSSPLGQPQHF	TGTGCCAGCAGTTCCCCCCTGGGACAGCCCCAGCATTTT
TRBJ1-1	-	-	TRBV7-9	CASSTTGTEAFF	TGTGCCAGCAGCACGACCGGGACTGAAGCTTTCTTT
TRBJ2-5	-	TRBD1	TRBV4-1	CASSQMGDSVGETQYF	TGCGCCAGCAGCCAAATGGGGGACAGCGTGGGAGAGACCCAGTACTTC